This T cell receptor (beta chain) was recorded in a study of identical twins. Study-wide findings and caveats: Possibly, invariant MAIT and iNKT cells partly confounded zero-insertion analyses.

About this clonotype itself: Its antigen remains unidentified.

The J segment lost 1 base and the V segment lost 5 bases, leaving 10 bases of the junction unmatched. The CDR3 covers 18 residues. TCRdb itself ran the 5' RACE reads through MiXCR, one entry per CDR3 protein. The repertoire includes about 890,000 distinct CDR3 sequences, over 9% of them detected once, and about 1.5% sits in the top ten. This sample was also put to use in a study of yellow fever vaccine responses in identical twins.

The material sequenced was PBMCs. This clonotype originated in a woman aged 18 to 35 in good health. The chain has TRBV12-3 or TRBV12-4 and TRBJ2-4; TRBD1 matches 11 bases. In DNA form, the CDR3 reads TGTGCCAGCAGTGGGTTTGGGACAGGGGGGGGGGCCAAAAACATTCAGTACTTC. This gives the protein CASSGFGTGGGAKNIQYF.